A single sample is the source of the 11 T cell receptor beta chains below, sequenced in a study of OX40 agonist ivuxolimab in advanced cancers. Sequencing was performed with immunoSEQ multiplex PCR; in TCRdb, only in-frame clones are kept and a portion is missing. The sample contains around 150,000 clones, 94% of which appear only once. The starting material was CD4+ or CD8+ T cells sorted from blood, obtained in a trial of the OX40 agonist ivuxolimab. The receptors were gathered from an adult with an advanced solid tumor such as melanoma, head and neck, liver or kidney cancer.

The rearrangement links TRBV7-2 to TRBJ2-5; TRBD1 matches 7 bases. This CDR3 contains 16 residues. Germline CDR1 is SGHTA and CDR2 is FQGNSA. V was pared by 5 bases and J by 1 base, with 10 bases of the junction left unmatched. DNA for the CDR3: TGTGCCAGCAGCATCCGGACAGGCTCATTCCAAGAGACCCAGTACTTC. Its protein product is CASSIRTGSFQETQYF.

This chain connects TRBV4-3 to TRBJ2-1, with 7 nucleotides matching TRBD2. The V gene end was trimmed by 3 bases and the J gene end by 4 bases; junction bases not matched to a gene: 6. Germline assignment: CDR1 LGHNA and CDR2 YSLEER. The CDR3 has 15 amino acids. The CDR3 reads CASSQEGGGYNEQFF. The CDR3 DNA sequence: TGCGCCAGCAGCCAGGAGGGCGGGGGATACAATGAGCAGTTCTTC.

This clone was detected once. The V call is TRBV11-2, the J call TRBJ1-1; no reliable D call. The ends were cut back, 5 bases at V and 2 bases at J, with 9 bases in the middle. CDR3 length equals 13 residues. CDR1 and CDR2 (germline): SGHAT, FQNNGV. This CDR3 is CASSAQLNTEAFF. CDR3 coding DNA: TGTGCCAGCAGCGCCCAGCTTAACACTGAAGCTTTCTTT.

This rearrangement joins TRBV23-1 to TRBJ1-2; 8 bases map to TRBD1. TRBV23-1 is an open reading frame whose function is uncertain. There are 16 residues in the CDR3. V shed 0 bases, J shed 3 bases, and the junction held 6 bases outside the gene matches. The CDR3 nucleotides read TGCGCCAGCAGTCAATCCCTACAGGGGGTGGACTATGGCTACACCTTC. This sequence encodes CASSQSLQGVDYGYTF.

The V gene is TRBV13, the J gene TRBJ2-3, with D tentatively TRBD2 (6 bases). Deletions cut 0 bases from V and 0 bases from J, with 13 bases between. The CDR3 is 17 residues long. CDR1 and CDR2 (germline): PRHDT, FYEKMQ (reference sequence). The CDR3 here is CASSLGAGGTSTDTQYF. In DNA, the CDR3 is TGTGCCAGCAGCTTAGGCGCCGGAGGGACTAGCACAGATACGCAGTATTTT. The complete variable domain, with remaining parts taken from reference TRBV13 and TRBJ2-3, reads AAGVIQSPRHLIKEKRETATLKCYPIPRHDTVYWYQQGPGQDPQFLISFYEKMQSDKGSIPDRFSAQQFSDYHSELNMSSLELGDSALYFCASSLGAGGTSTDTQYFGPGTRLTVL.

The chain couples TRBV5-1 to TRBJ2-7; D may be TRBD1 (5 bases). Germline CDR1 SGHRS, CDR2 YFSETQ. V shed 0 bases and J shed 1 base, with 11 bases lying between them. This CDR3 region has 15 residues. CDR3 residues: CASSLVRAGSYEQYF. For the CDR3, the DNA is TGCGCCAGCAGCTTGGTCAGGGCCGGGTCCTACGAGCAGTACTTC.

V gene TRBV5-1 combines with J gene TRBJ2-3, with 9 bases lining up with TRBD2. Germline loops: CDR1 SGHRS, CDR2 YFSETQ. V gave up 0 bases and J gave up 3 bases; unmatched junction bases: 5. The CDR3 sequence is 16 residues long. The CDR3 loop reads CASSLAEAGGTDTQYF. In DNA, the CDR3 is TGCGCCAGCAGCTTGGCCGAGGCGGGAGGGACAGATACGCAGTATTTT.

This sequence joins TRBV6-6 and TRBJ1-5; D remains ambiguous. Germline-derived CDR1 and CDR2 are MNHNY and SVGAGI (reference sequence). The CDR3 totals 15 residues. The V and J ends lost 0 bases and 4 bases respectively, with 10 bases between them. The CDR3 is CASSYSNQVNQPQHF. The CDR3, as DNA: TGTGCCAGCAGTTACTCGAACCAGGTAAATCAGCCCCAGCATTTT.

The chain employs TRBV5-5 and TRBJ2-7; no definite D call. CDR1 is SGHKS and CDR2 is YYEKEE in the germline V gene (reference sequence). V lost 4 bases and J lost 3, with 8 bases in between. The CDR3 covers 12 residues. CDR3 in DNA: TGTGCCAGCAGCCTCTCTTTCTACGAGCAGTACTTC. The encoded protein is CASSLSFYEQYF.

The chain uses TRBV7-2 and TRBJ1-5; D call uncertain. The V gene's germline CDR1 is SGHTA and CDR2 FQGNSA. The V gene lost 3 bases and the J gene lost 8 bases, with 14 bases spanning the gap. CDR3 length equals 14 residues. The CDR3: CASSFPPYTEPQHF. Written as DNA, the CDR3 is TGTGCCAGCAGCTTTCCCCCTTACACGGAGCCCCAGCATTTT. The entire variable domain, with the rest obtained from reference TRBV7-2 and TRBJ1-5, is as follows: GAGVSQSPSNKVTEKGKDVELRCDPISGHTALYWYRQSLGQGLEFLIYFQGNSAPDKSGLPSDRFSAERTGGSVSTLTIQRTQQEDSAVYLCASSFPPYTEPQHFGDGTRLSIL.

V usage is TRBV29-1 and J usage is TRBJ2-1; 11 nucleotides align to TRBD2. J was trimmed by 4 bases and V by 5 bases; bases with no gene match: 10. The CDR3 spans 16 residues. Per the germline V gene, CDR1 is SQVTM and CDR2 is ANQGSEA. This CDR3 is CSVKGGSSGRYNEQFF. The DNA of the CDR3 is TGCAGCGTTAAAGGGGGTTCTAGCGGGAGGTACAATGAGCAGTTCTTC.